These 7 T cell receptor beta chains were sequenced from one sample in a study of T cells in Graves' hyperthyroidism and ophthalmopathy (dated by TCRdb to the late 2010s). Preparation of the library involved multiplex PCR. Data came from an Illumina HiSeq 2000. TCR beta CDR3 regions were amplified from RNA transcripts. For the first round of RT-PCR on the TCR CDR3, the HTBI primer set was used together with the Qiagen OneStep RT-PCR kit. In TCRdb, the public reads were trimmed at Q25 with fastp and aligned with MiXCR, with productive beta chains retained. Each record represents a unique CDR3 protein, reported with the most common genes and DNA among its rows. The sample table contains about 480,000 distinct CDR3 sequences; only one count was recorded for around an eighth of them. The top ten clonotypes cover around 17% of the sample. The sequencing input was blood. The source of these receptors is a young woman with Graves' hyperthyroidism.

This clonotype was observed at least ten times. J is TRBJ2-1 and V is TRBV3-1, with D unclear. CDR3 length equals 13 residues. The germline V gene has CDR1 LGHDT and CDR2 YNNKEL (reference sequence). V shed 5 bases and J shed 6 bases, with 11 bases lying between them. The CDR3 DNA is TGTGCCAGCAGCACCCTCCACCGCAATGAGCAGTTCTTC. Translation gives CASSTLHRNEQFF.

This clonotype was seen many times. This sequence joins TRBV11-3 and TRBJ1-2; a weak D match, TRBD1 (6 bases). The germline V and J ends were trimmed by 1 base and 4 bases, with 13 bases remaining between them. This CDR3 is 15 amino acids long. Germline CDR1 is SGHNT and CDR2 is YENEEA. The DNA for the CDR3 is TGTGCCAGCAGCTTAGTATCTACAGGGTCCTATGGCTACACCTTC. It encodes CASSLVSTGSYGYTF.

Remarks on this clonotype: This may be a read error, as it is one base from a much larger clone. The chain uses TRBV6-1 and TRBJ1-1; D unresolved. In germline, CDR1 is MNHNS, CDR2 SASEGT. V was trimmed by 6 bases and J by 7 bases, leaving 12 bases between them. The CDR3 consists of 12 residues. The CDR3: CASSVHRYEAFF. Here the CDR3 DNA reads TGTGCCAGCAGCGTCCATAGGTATGAAGCTTTCTTT.

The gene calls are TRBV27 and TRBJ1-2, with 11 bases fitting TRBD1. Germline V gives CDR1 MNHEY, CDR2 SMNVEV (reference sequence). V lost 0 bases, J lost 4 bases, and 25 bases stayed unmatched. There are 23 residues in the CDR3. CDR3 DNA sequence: TGTGCCAGCAGTTTATCGCCCAAACTACCTGCTTGGGGGCGGACAGGGGGCGTCTATGGCTACACCTTC. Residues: CASSLSPKLPAWGRTGGVYGYTF.

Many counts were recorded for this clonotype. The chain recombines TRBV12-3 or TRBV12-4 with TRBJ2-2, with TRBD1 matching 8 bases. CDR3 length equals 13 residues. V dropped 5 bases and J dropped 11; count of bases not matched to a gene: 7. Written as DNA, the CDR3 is TGTGCCAGCAGTGTTGACAGGGGTCATGAGCTGTTTTTT. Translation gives CASSVDRGHELFF.

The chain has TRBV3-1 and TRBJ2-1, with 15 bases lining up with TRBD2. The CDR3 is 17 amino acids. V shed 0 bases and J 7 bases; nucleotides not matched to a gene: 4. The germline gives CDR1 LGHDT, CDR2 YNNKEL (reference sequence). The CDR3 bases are TGTGCCAGCAGCCAAGATCGCGGGACTAGCGGGAGGAATGAGCAGTTCTTC. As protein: CASSQDRGTSGRNEQFF.

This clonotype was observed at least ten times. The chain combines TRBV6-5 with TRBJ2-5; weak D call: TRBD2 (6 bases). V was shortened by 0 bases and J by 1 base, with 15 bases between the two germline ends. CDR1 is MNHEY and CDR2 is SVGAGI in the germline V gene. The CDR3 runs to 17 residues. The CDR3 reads CASSYSVGLASQETQYF. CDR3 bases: TGTGCCAGCAGTTACTCGGTAGGCCTAGCGAGCCAAGAGACCCAGTACTTC.